This passage covers 10 T cell receptor beta chains from one sample sequenced in a study of shared clonotypes between healthy human individuals. Produced via immunoSEQ multiplex PCR; TCRdb's table is partial and in-frame only. Among under 600,000 clones listed, roughly 98% were seen once. In the naive CD8 group, cells lacked CD45RO and were positively selected for CCR7, so terminally differentiated effector memory CD45RA+ cells were left out. Sequenced material: naive CD8+ T cells sorted from blood. Receptors originate from a man aged 30 to 45 in good health.

The chain joins TRBV5-4 to TRBJ2-5; weak D call: TRBD2 (5 bases). The CDR3 loop spans 13 amino acids. CDR1 and CDR2 (germline): SGHNT, YYREEE (reference sequence). Trimming stripped 4 bases from V and 13 bases from J, with 20 bases between. The CDR3 DNA sequence: TGTGCCAGCAGCCTCTACCCCCAGCGCACTAGGTACTTC. Amino acid sequence: CASSLYPQRTRYF.

This clone was recorded once. J is TRBJ2-7 and V is TRBV9; 10 bases line up with TRBD2. The V gene's germline CDR1 is SGDLS and CDR2 YYNGEE. This CDR3 comprises 17 residues. Trimming at V came to 4 bases and at J to 1 base, leaving 11 bases not matched to a gene. The CDR3 nucleotides are TGTGCCAGCAGCCCCCCGGTTTCGACTAGCGGGTCCTACGAGCAGTACTTC. Translating it yields CASSPPVSTSGSYEQYF.

The V and J genes are TRBV28 and TRBJ1-5; D ambiguous. V lost 3 bases, J lost 0 bases, and 9 bases lay in between. The CDR3 contains 15 residues. The V gene's germline CDR1 is MDHEN and CDR2 SYDVKM. The CDR3 loop reads CASSLREYSNQPQHF. The CDR3 nucleotides are TGTGCCAGCAGTTTGAGAGAATATAGCAATCAGCCCCAGCATTTT.

J is TRBJ1-1 and V is TRBV6-5, with D possibly matching TRBD1 (5 bases). The length of the CDR3 is 13 residues. CDR1 is MNHEY and CDR2 is SVGAGI in the germline V gene. Trimming removed 6 bases at V and 5 bases at J, with 13 bases between. CDR3 nucleotides: TGTGCCAGCAGGCCAGGGTTAAGGACTGAAGCTTTCTTT. Its protein product is CASRPGLRTEAFF.

The chain recombines TRBV7-9 with TRBJ2-5; 9 bases map to TRBD2. The junction had 9 bases not matched to a gene; V was cut back by 5 bases and J by 5 bases. The CDR3 covers 15 residues. Germline CDR1 is SEHNR and CDR2 is FQNEAQ (reference sequence). The DNA of the CDR3 is TGTGCCAGCAGCCCAGAGACTAGCGGATTCGAGACCCAGTACTTC. This sequence encodes CASSPETSGFETQYF. Full variable domain (outside the CDR3, taken from reference TRBV7-9 and TRBJ2-5): DTGVSQNPRHKITKRGQNVTFRCDPISEHNRLYWYRQTLGQGPEFLTYFQNEAQLEKSRLLSDRFSAERPKGSFSTLEIQRTEQGDSAMYLCASSPETSGFETQYFGPGTRLLVL.

In the case of this clone: Other nucleotide sequences in the sample specify the same CDR3. V usage is TRBV29-1 and J usage is TRBJ1-4; a weak D match, TRBD1 (5 bases). V dropped 3 bases and J dropped 3 bases, with 8 bases sitting between them. The length of the CDR3 is 13 residues. Germline assignment: CDR1 SQVTM and CDR2 ANQGSEA. CDR3 nucleotides: TGCAGCGTTGAGACGGGGCCTAATGAAAAACTGTTTTTT. Amino acids: CSVETGPNEKLFF.

As concerns this clone: Different DNA sequences within this sample yield the same CDR3. The chain links TRBV4-1 to TRBJ2-1; no clear D. From germline, CDR1 is MGHRA and CDR2 YSYEKL. Trimming pared 1 base from V and 7 bases from J, leaving 2 bases between. The CDR3 loop spans 11 amino acids. The CDR3 region is CASSQGNEQFF. CDR3 DNA: TGCGCCAGCAGCCAAGGTAATGAGCAGTTCTTC.

The rearrangement uses TRBV7-9 and TRBJ2-3; TRBD2 aligns across 10 bases. Trimming removed 4 bases from V and 4 bases from J; junction bases left unmatched: 8. CDR3 length equals 16 residues. The germline V gene has CDR1 SEHNR and CDR2 FQNEAQ (reference sequence). The CDR3 protein is CASSSVGLAEADTQYF. In DNA, the CDR3 is TGTGCCAGCAGCTCCGTCGGACTAGCGGAAGCAGATACGCAGTATTTT.

CDR3 DNA sequence: TGCGCCAGCAGCCAAGAGAACATGGACACTGAAGCTTTCTTT. This sequence encodes CASSQENMDTEAFF. This chain connects TRBV4-3 to TRBJ1-1; D call uncertain. V was shortened by 0 bases and J by 3 bases, with 8 bases between the two germline ends. CDR1 is LGHNA, CDR2 YSLEER, per germline. CDR3 length equals 14 residues.

V and J are TRBV27 and TRBJ2-5; D unclear. V was cut by 6 bases and J by 7 bases, with 9 bases left in between. Germline CDR1 reads MNHEY; CDR2 reads SMNVEV (reference sequence). CDR3 size: 11 residues. CDR3 nucleotides: TGTGCCAGCAGCCCGGGCGGGACCCAGTACTTC. It is translated as CASSPGGTQYF.